This TCR beta chain was sequenced in a study of blood T cell repertoires in COVID-19 (dated by TCRdb to the early 2020s). Turning to the overall study: Collaborator samples came from the United States, Italy and Spain and covered acute and convalescent phases of COVID-19. The material from the prospective study consisted of cDNA or gDNA derived from T cells, B-cell-depleted T cells, or PBMCs. Deeply sampled blood TCRbeta repertoires from subjects exposed to, actively infected with, or recovered from COVID-19 were included in the dataset. The repertoires were made available in a free public database intended to serve as a resource for research on the immune response to SARS-CoV-2. The samples were drawn from the first 160 participants of the ongoing ImmuneRACE study and from 950 to 1,500 subjects provided by 6 global collaborators. A de-identified subject ID, COVID-19 status, age in years and sex were almost always included in the sample metadata. HLA class I and class II types, where available, came from metadata supplied by the sample provider rather than from assay-based typing.

This clone was counted only a few times. Its antigen has not been determined. No per-base quality is available; no much larger clone lies one base away. Findings and caveats that apply to the study as a whole: The amount of clinical and demographic metadata varied by source and participant and was provided uncurated.

TCRbeta CDR3 regions were amplified from genomic DNA using the immunoSEQ Assay, a bias-controlled multiplex PCR. The source study handled its data this way. Within the assay, amplification of reference gene primers was used to estimate how many nucleated cells each sample contained. To quantify the absolute abundance of each unique TCRbeta CDR3 rearrangement, sequence reads were collapsed and filtered. Productive Simpson clonality was computed per sample as the square root of Simpson's diversity index over productive rearrangements. TCRdb obtained this table from immuneACCESS and retained in-frame rearrangements with V and J assigned. These tables miss some clones; where compared with another copy, unresolved V genes account for less than half of the shortfall, and the remainder is unexplained. V and J calls plus clone size are reproduced from that table; the DNA served to infer D and trimming. The sample includes 200,000 to 250,000 clones, with about 82% observed a single time. Of the sample, around 5.5% falls within the top ten clones.

At one collaborating source in Seattle, patients were enrolled during active infection and were followed longitudinally through the course of disease. Whole blood was collected in K2EDTA tubes by collaborating institutions according to the institutions' own protocols. For TCRbeta analysis, collaborators shipped samples in one of three forms: frozen whole blood, isolated PBMCs, or DNA extracted from either of those sample types. Its CDR3 holds 14 amino acids, cysteine through phenylalanine. Just CDR3 DNA is preserved here, 42 bases in frame from base 1. CDR1 and CDR2 (SGHRS, YFSETQ) derive from the germline V gene. V drops 1 base and J drops 4 bases, leaving 8 bases in between.

The chain joins TRBV5-1 to TRBJ1-4, with the D gene call left open. The TCR was taken from a man aged 50-59 years with COVID-19, enrolled during active disease. Sequencing was carried out using peripheral blood. The DNA is TGCGCCAGCAGCTTGCGAGGTGATAATGAAAAACTGTTTTTT. Its translation is CASSLRGDNEKLFF.